This record covers a single TCR beta chain. Germline V gives CDR1 SGHNT, CDR2 YENEEA. CDR3 length: 16 amino acids. Deletions cut 4 bases from V and 6 bases from J, with 19 bases between. Source study methods: Using reference gene primer amplification, nucleated cell counts were estimated. This table comes from immunoSEQ multiplex PCR, and its TCRdb copy is limited to in-frame clones, with some not included. For V, J and clone size, that table is used; D and trimming come from the DNA. The sample has tens of thousands of clones, over 60% seen once. This entry comes from a study of blood T cell repertoires in COVID-19. About the study: The study drew acute and convalescent COVID-19 samples from the United States, Italy and Spain. T cells, B-cell-depleted T cells, or PBMCs provided the cDNA or gDNA that served as material.

Seattle researchers signed up patients amid active infection and tracked them longitudinally. V gene TRBV11-3 combines with J gene TRBJ2-1; D is ambiguous. The sample comprised peripheral blood. The clonotype comes from a man younger than 40 with COVID-19, enrolled during active disease. DNA for the CDR3: TGTGCCAGCAGCTCCCCTCAGGCCTTCTACGGCAATGAGCAGTTCTTC. This gives the protein CASSSPQAFYGNEQFF. The full variable domain, with the rest looked up from reference TRBV11-3 and TRBJ2-1, is EAGVVQSPRYKIIEKKQPVAFWCNPISGHNTLYWYLQNLGQGPELLIRYENEEAVDDSQLPKDRFSAERLKGVDSTLKIQPAELGDSAVYLCASSSPQAFYGNEQFFGPGTRLTVL.